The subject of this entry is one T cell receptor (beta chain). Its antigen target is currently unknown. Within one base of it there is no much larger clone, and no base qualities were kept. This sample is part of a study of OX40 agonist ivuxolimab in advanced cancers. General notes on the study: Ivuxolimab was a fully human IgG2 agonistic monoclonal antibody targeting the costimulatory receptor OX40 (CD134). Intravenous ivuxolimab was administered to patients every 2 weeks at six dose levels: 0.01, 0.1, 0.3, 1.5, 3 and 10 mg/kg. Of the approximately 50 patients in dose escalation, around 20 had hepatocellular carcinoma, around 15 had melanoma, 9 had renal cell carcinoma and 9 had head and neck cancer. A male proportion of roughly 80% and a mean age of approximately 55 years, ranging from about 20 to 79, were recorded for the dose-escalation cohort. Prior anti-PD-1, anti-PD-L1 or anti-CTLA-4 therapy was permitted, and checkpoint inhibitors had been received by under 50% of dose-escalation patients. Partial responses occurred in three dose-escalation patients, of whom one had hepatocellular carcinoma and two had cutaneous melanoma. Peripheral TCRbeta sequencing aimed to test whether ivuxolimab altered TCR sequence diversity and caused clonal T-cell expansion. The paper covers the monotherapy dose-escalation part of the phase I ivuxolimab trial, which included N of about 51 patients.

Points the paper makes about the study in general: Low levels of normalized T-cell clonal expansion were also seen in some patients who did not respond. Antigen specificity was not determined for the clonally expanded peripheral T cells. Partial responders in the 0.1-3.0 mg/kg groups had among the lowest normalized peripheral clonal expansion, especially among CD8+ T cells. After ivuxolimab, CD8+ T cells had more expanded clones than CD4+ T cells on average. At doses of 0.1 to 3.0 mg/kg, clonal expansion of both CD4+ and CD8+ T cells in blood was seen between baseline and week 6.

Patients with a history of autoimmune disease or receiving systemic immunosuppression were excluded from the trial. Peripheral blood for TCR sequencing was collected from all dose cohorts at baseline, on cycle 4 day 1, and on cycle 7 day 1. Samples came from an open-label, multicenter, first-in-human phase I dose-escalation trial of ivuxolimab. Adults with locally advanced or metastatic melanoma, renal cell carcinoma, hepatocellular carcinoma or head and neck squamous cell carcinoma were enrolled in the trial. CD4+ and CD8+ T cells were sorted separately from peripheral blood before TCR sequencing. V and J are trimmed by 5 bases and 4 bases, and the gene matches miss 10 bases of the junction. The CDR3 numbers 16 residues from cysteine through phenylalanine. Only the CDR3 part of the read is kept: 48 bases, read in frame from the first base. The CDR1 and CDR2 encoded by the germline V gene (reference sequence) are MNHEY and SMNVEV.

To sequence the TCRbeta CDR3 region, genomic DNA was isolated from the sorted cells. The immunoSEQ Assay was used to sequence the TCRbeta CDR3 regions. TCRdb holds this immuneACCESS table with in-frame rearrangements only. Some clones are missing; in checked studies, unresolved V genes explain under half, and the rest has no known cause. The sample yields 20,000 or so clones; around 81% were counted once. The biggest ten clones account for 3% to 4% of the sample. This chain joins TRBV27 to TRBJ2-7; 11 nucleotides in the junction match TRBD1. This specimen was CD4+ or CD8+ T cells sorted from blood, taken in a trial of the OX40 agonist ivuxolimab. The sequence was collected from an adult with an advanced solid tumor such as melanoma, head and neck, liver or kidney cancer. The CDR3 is CASSPRTGGAEYEQYF. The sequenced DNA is TGTGCCAGCAGTCCTCGGACAGGGGGCGCGGAATACGAGCAGTACTTC.